The rows below give T cell receptor beta chains drawn from one sample of a study of blood T cell repertoires in COVID-19. Only in-frame clones appear in the TCRdb table, and some are missing; sequencing was by immunoSEQ multiplex PCR. This sample yields over 250,000 clones, of which about 87% are seen a single time; 3.5% to 4.5% belongs to the top ten. Sequenced sample: peripheral blood. The receptors were gathered from a man aged 55 to 69 who had recovered from COVID-19. CDR3s include the opening cysteine and the closing phenylalanine or tryptophan. The D gene is left open where the match is weak. The size field is filled for only some rows; it gives once, few, many or a size class.

d_gene: TRBD1
abundance: -
v_gene: TRBV9
j_gene: TRBJ1-1
CDR3aa: CASSVGVPGGRTEAFF
CDR3nt: TGTGCCAGCAGCGTAGGTGTGCCAGGGGGTCGCACTGAAGCTTTCTTT

d_gene: TRBD1
abundance: -
v_gene: TRBV5-1
j_gene: TRBJ2-4
CDR3aa: CASSSQQGNNIQYF
CDR3nt: TGCGCCAGCAGCTCCCAACAGGGGAACAACATTCAGTACTTC

d_gene: TRBD1
abundance: once
v_gene: TRBV7-9
j_gene: TRBJ2-7
CDR3aa: CASSPTGGRYEQYF
CDR3nt: TGTGCCAGCAGCCCCACAGGGGGCCGCTACGAGCAGTACTTC

d_gene: TRBD1
abundance: -
v_gene: TRBV18
j_gene: TRBJ1-5
CDR3aa: CASSPRQGRSNQPQHF
CDR3nt: TGTGCCAGCTCACCGCGACAGGGCCGTAGCAATCAGCCCCAGCATTTT

d_gene: TRBD1
abundance: -
v_gene: TRBV3-1/TRBV3-2
j_gene: TRBJ1-3
CDR3aa: CASSLRDRGNTIYF
CDR3nt: TGTGCCAGCAGCCTCCGGGACAGAGGAAACACCATATATTTT

d_gene: TRBD1
abundance: -
v_gene: TRBV4-2
j_gene: TRBJ1-2
CDR3aa: CASSPGTGKNYGYTF
CDR3nt: TGTGCCAGCAGCCCTGGGACAGGAAAAAACTATGGCTACACCTTC

d_gene: TRBD1
abundance: -
v_gene: TRBV12-3/TRBV12-4
j_gene: TRBJ1-5
CDR3aa: CASSPGTVPQHF
CDR3nt: TGTGCCAGCAGTCCCGGGACAGTCCCCCAGCATTTT

d_gene: TRBD2
abundance: -
v_gene: TRBV18
j_gene: TRBJ2-3
CDR3aa: CASSSGTSGGDTQYF
CDR3nt: TGTGCCAGCTCTTCCGGGACTAGCGGGGGAGATACGCAGTATTTT

d_gene: -
abundance: -
v_gene: TRBV4-2
j_gene: TRBJ2-4
CDR3aa: CASSHLGGKTGGYF
CDR3nt: TGTGCCAGCAGCCACTTGGGGGGAAAGACGGGTGGCTACTTC

d_gene: -
abundance: -
v_gene: TRBV2
j_gene: TRBJ2-3
CDR3aa: CASSAWSGSTDTQYF
CDR3nt: TGTGCCAGCAGTGCTTGGTCGGGAAGCACAGATACGCAGTATTTT

d_gene: TRBD1
abundance: -
v_gene: TRBV5-5
j_gene: TRBJ1-2
CDR3aa: CASSFQGAEGYTF
CDR3nt: TGTGCCAGCAGCTTTCAGGGGGCGGAAGGCTACACCTTC

d_gene: TRBD1
abundance: -
v_gene: TRBV7-9
j_gene: TRBJ1-2
CDR3aa: CASSLGDRVYGYTF
CDR3nt: TGTGCCAGCAGCTTAGGAGACAGGGTCTATGGCTACACCTTC

d_gene: TRBD1
abundance: -
v_gene: TRBV15
j_gene: TRBJ1-1
CDR3aa: CATSKGTVAFF
CDR3nt: TGTGCCACCAGCAAAGGGACAGTAGCTTTCTTT

d_gene: -
abundance: -
v_gene: TRBV25-1
j_gene: TRBJ2-5
CDR3aa: CASSEWTTETQYF
CDR3nt: TGTGCCAGCAGTGAATGGACTACTGAGACCCAGTACTTC

d_gene: TRBD1
abundance: -
v_gene: TRBV5-1
j_gene: TRBJ2-7
CDR3aa: CASSLGQGAVGRTYEQYF
CDR3nt: TGCGCCAGCAGCTTAGGACAGGGGGCGGTCGGGCGAACCTACGAGCAGTACTTC

d_gene: -
abundance: -
v_gene: TRBV3-1/TRBV3-2
j_gene: TRBJ1-4
CDR3aa: CASSQEGGRHEKLFF
CDR3nt: TGTGCCAGCAGCCAAGAGGGAGGGAGGCATGAAAAACTGTTTTTT

d_gene: TRBD2
abundance: -
v_gene: TRBV3-1/TRBV3-2
j_gene: TRBJ2-1
CDR3aa: CASSHLGPRGNEQFF
CDR3nt: TGTGCCAGCAGCCACCTGGGACCGCGGGGGAATGAGCAGTTCTTC

d_gene: -
abundance: -
v_gene: TRBV29-1
j_gene: TRBJ1-2
CDR3aa: CSARGRWDRRENYGYTF
CDR3nt: TGCAGCGCCCGGGGTCGATGGGACCGGCGGGAGAACTATGGCTACACCTTC

d_gene: -
abundance: -
v_gene: TRBV9
j_gene: TRBJ1-4
CDR3aa: CASSVAGGEKLFF
CDR3nt: TGTGCCAGCAGCGTAGCTGGCGGTGAAAAACTGTTTTTT

d_gene: TRBD1
abundance: -
v_gene: TRBV5-1
j_gene: TRBJ2-2
CDR3aa: CASRAETGGTGELFF
CDR3nt: TGCGCCAGCAGGGCAGAGACAGGGGGCACCGGGGAGCTGTTTTTT

d_gene: TRBD2
abundance: -
v_gene: TRBV5-1
j_gene: TRBJ2-5
CDR3aa: CASSSGTNLETQYF
CDR3nt: TGCGCCAGCAGTTCCGGGACTAACCTGGAGACCCAGTACTTC

d_gene: -
abundance: -
v_gene: TRBV4-1
j_gene: TRBJ1-5
CDR3aa: CASSQVSGYQPQHF
CDR3nt: TGCGCCAGCAGCCAAGTATCAGGGTATCAGCCCCAGCATTTT

d_gene: TRBD1
abundance: -
v_gene: TRBV6-4
j_gene: TRBJ2-3
CDR3aa: CASSDGTGGTDTQYF
CDR3nt: TGTGCCAGCAGTGACGGAACAGGGGGCACAGATACGCAGTATTTT

d_gene: TRBD2
abundance: -
v_gene: TRBV25-1
j_gene: TRBJ2-7
CDR3aa: CASSVRTGGSSYEQYF
CDR3nt: TGTGCCAGCAGTGTGCGTACGGGGGGGAGCTCCTACGAGCAGTACTTC

d_gene: TRBD1
abundance: -
v_gene: TRBV2
j_gene: TRBJ1-1
CDR3aa: CASPGGKGDTEAFF
CDR3nt: TGTGCCAGCCCAGGGGGCAAAGGGGACACTGAAGCTTTCTTT

d_gene: -
abundance: once
v_gene: TRBV7-3
j_gene: TRBJ1-2
CDR3aa: CASSQGITDNYGYTF
CDR3nt: TGTGCCAGCAGCCAGGGGATCACGGACAACTATGGCTACACCTTC

d_gene: -
abundance: -
v_gene: TRBV6-5
j_gene: TRBJ1-1
CDR3aa: CASTLWGGTNTEAFF
CDR3nt: TGTGCCAGCACCCTCTGGGGAGGGACGAACACTGAAGCTTTCTTT

d_gene: TRBD1
abundance: -
v_gene: TRBV12-5
j_gene: TRBJ1-4
CDR3aa: CASGLDRGWKANEKLFF
CDR3nt: TGTGCTAGTGGTTTGGACAGGGGATGGAAGGCTAATGAAAAACTGTTTTTT

d_gene: TRBD1
abundance: -
v_gene: TRBV7-8
j_gene: TRBJ1-6
CDR3aa: CASSPWTGRNNSPLHF
CDR3nt: TGTGCCAGCAGCCCCTGGACAGGAAGAAATAATTCACCCCTCCACTTT

d_gene: -
abundance: -
v_gene: TRBV11-2
j_gene: TRBJ2-5
CDR3aa: CASSRSRNQETQYF
CDR3nt: TGTGCCAGCAGCCGATCGCGAAACCAAGAGACCCAGTACTTC

d_gene: -
abundance: once
v_gene: TRBV4-2
j_gene: TRBJ2-3
CDR3aa: CASRHRVVDTQYF
CDR3nt: TGTGCCAGCAGGCACAGGGTCGTAGATACGCAGTATTTT

d_gene: -
abundance: -
v_gene: TRBV2
j_gene: TRBJ2-7
CDR3aa: CASSEKGTSPPYEQYF
CDR3nt: TGTGCCAGCAGTGAAAAAGGGACAAGCCCCCCCTACGAGCAGTACTTC